One T cell receptor beta chain is described in this entry. The sample comes from a study of blood T cell repertoires in COVID-19. TCRdb keeps only in-frame clones here, not all; method: immunoSEQ multiplex PCR. The sample comprises just over 300,000 clones, approximately 90% of which are singletons, and approximately 4.1% rests with the top ten. Trimming stripped 7 bases from V and 8 bases from J, with 15 bases between. This CDR3 region has 12 residues. CDR1 and CDR2 (germline): SQVTM, ANQGSEA. Donors were grouped by their self-reported clinical history. Two negative PCRs, clearance, or symptom resolution had been documented for recovered Cohort 3 donors.

The chain links TRBV29-1 to TRBJ2-1; D perhaps matches TRBD1 (6 bases). Sequencing was performed on PBMCs or T cells enriched from blood (not recorded which). The source is a young man who had recovered from COVID-19. CDR3 nucleotides: TGCAGCGCCCGAACGTCAGGGGATGAGCAGTTCTTC. Protein product: CSARTSGDEQFF.